This entry features one T cell receptor (beta chain) sequence. Its antigen is currently unknown. This sample stems from a study of CD8 T cells in ankylosing spondylitis. Quantitative 5'-RACE with molecular barcodes was used to make the TCR beta libraries. A single record per CDR3 protein comes from TCRdb applying MiXCR to the 5' RACE reads. The table includes some 140,000 distinct CDR3 sequences, roughly 8.3% detected once. The study, taken as a whole, reports: Disease-linked clones were CD8+ and relatively rare in peripheral blood. There was reportedly significant enrichment of clones that were disease-linked in matched ankylosing spondylitis synovial fluid.

V gave up 5 bases and J gave up 4 bases, with 11 bases separating them. CDR3 length: 13 amino acids. The germline V gene encodes CDR1 SEHNR and CDR2 FQNEAQ (reference sequence). This clonotype was sampled from a male donor with ankylosing spondylitis. The gene calls are TRBV7-9 and TRBJ1-2; D uncertain. The sequenced sample consisted of synovial fluid, either unsorted or a sorted T cell fraction (not recorded which). CDR3 in DNA: TGTGCCAGCAGCCCTGGGCTCCTCTATGGCTACACCTTC. It codes for CASSPGLLYGYTF.